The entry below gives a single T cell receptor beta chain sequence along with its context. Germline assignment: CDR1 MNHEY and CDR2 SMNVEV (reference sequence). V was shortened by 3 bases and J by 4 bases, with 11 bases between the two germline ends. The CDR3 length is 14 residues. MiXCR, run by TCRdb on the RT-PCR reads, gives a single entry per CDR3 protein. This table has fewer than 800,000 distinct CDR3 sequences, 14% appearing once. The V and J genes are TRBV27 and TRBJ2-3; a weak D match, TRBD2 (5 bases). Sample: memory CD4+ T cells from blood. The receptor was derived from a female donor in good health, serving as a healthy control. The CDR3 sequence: CASSFLAIPDTQYF. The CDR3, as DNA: TGTGCCAGCAGTTTCTTAGCGATCCCAGATACGCAGTATTTT.